This is a list of T cell receptor beta chains from one sample in a study of blood T cell repertoires in COVID-19. Data came from immunoSEQ multiplex PCR; TCRdb stores just in-frame clones and leaves some out. The sample yields 80,000 to 95,000 clones, about 85% seen once. The specimen sequenced was peripheral blood. These receptors were collected from a human donor in a cohort sampled during active COVID-19. Each CDR3 is given with its conserved first and last residue. The D gene is left open where the match is weak. Some rows mark clone size as missing; the rest say once, few, many or name a class of expanded clone.

abundance	v_gene	d_gene	j_gene	CDR3aa	CDR3nt
-	TRBV6-5	-	TRBJ1-2	CASSWTPRDYGYTF	TGTGCCAGCAGCTGGACACCCAGGGACTATGGCTACACCTTC
-	TRBV28	-	TRBJ2-1	CASSFYRNEQFF	TGTGCCAGCAGTTTTTACAGGAATGAGCAGTTCTTC
-	TRBV7-9	-	TRBJ1-1	CASSSGAGWDTEAFF	TGTGCCAGCAGCTCAGGAGCGGGTTGGGACACTGAAGCTTTCTTT
-	TRBV4-3	TRBD1	TRBJ1-6	CASSPDRPYNSPLHF	TGCGCCAGCAGCCCGGACAGGCCCTATAATTCACCCCTCCACTTT
-	TRBV2	-	TRBJ1-1	CASSDSWLAFF	TGTGCCAGCAGTGATTCATGGCTAGCTTTCTTT
-	TRBV6-5	TRBD1	TRBJ1-1	CASSRGYTEAFF	TGTGCCAGCAGCAGGGGGTACACTGAAGCTTTCTTT
-	TRBV12-5	-	TRBJ2-1	CASGLSTDYNEQFF	TGTGCTAGTGGTTTGAGTACAGACTACAATGAGCAGTTCTTC
-	TRBV19	-	TRBJ2-1	CASRPGVSGAEIYNEQFF	TGTGCCAGTAGGCCTGGAGTATCGGGAGCGGAGATTTACAATGAGCAGTTCTTC
-	TRBV7-2	-	TRBJ2-7	CASSLAPVREYEQYF	TGTGCCAGCAGCTTAGCCCCGGTCCGGGAGTATGAGCAGTACTTC
-	TRBV2	-	TRBJ1-2	CASSEAANYGYTF	TGTGCCAGCAGTGAAGCCGCTAACTATGGCTACACCTTC
-	TRBV9	-	TRBJ2-1	CASSPRPHGGVNEQFF	TGTGCCAGCAGCCCGCGCCCCCACGGAGGGGTAAATGAGCAGTTCTTC
once	TRBV5-4	TRBD1	TRBJ1-2	CASRSGQGFNYGYTF	TGTGCCAGCAGATCCGGACAGGGATTTAACTATGGCTACACCTTC
few	TRBV2	-	TRBJ1-3	CASRAYRVSFSGNTIYF	TGTGCCAGCAGGGCTTACAGGGTTAGCTTCTCTGGAAACACCATATATTTT
-	TRBV19	-	TRBJ2-7	CASNAREGDYEQYF	TGTGCCAGTAACGCCCGAGAAGGGGACTACGAGCAGTACTTC
-	TRBV6-6	-	TRBJ1-2	CASNRQSVNYGYTF	TGTGCCAGCAACCGACAGTCCGTTAACTATGGCTACACCTTC
-	TRBV5-1	TRBD2	TRBJ2-7	CASSSGGAGGYEQYF	TGCGCCAGCAGCAGTGGAGGGGCGGGAGGCTACGAGCAGTACTTC
-	TRBV11-3	-	TRBJ1-1	CASSLVGGVNTEAFF	TGTGCCAGCAGCTTAGTTGGGGGGGTGAACACTGAAGCTTTCTTT
-	TRBV5-1	TRBD1	TRBJ2-4	CASSAGDREALAKNIQYF	TGCGCCAGCAGCGCCGGGGACAGGGAGGCCCTAGCCAAAAACATTCAGTACTTC
-	TRBV7-8	-	TRBJ2-1	CASSLRGGQFF	TGTGCCAGCAGCCTCCGGGGTGGGCAGTTCTTC
-	TRBV28	-	TRBJ1-3	CASSLGGAGNTIYF	TGTGCCAGCAGCCTGGGGGGGGCTGGAAACACCATATATTTT
once	TRBV7-8	TRBD2	TRBJ2-1	CASRIPGLAGGEQFF	TGTGCCAGCAGAATACCGGGACTAGCGGGAGGGGAGCAGTTCTTC
once	TRBV7-6	-	TRBJ2-6	CASSQGHTGVLTF	TGTGCCAGCAGCCAGGGACATACCGGAGTCCTGACTTTC
-	TRBV28	-	TRBJ1-4	CASIDAGLTNEKLFF	TGTGCCAGCATCGATGCAGGGTTAACTAATGAAAAACTGTTTTTT
-	TRBV7-9	-	TRBJ2-1	CASSLAPRDNEQFF	TGTGCCAGCAGCTTAGCGCCCAGGGACAATGAGCAGTTCTTC
-	TRBV3-1/TRBV3-2	TRBD2	TRBJ2-3	CASSQGLAGFPDTQYF	TGTGCCAGCAGCCAAGGGCTAGCGGGTTTCCCAGATACGCAGTATTTT
-	TRBV7-7	-	TRBJ2-3	CASSLSSASTDTQYF	TGTGCTAGCAGCTTATCTAGCGCTAGCACAGATACGCAGTATTTT
-	TRBV12-5	TRBD1	TRBJ2-7	CASEADRGNREQYF	TGTGCTAGTGAAGCGGACAGGGGGAATCGGGAGCAGTACTTC
-	TRBV7-9	-	TRBJ2-5	CASSVETQYF	TGTGCCAGCTCGGTTGAGACCCAGTACTTC
-	TRBV10-3	TRBD2	TRBJ2-3	CAIRGTSAERTDTQYF	TGTGCCATCAGGGGAACTAGCGCGGAGCGCACAGATACGCAGTATTTT
-	TRBV7-9	-	TRBJ1-2	CASSFPGGKGYTF	TGTGCCAGCAGCTTTCCGGGGGGGAAAGGCTACACCTTC
-	TRBV7-2	-	TRBJ2-1	CASSLQGLGSNEQFF	TGTGCCAGCAGCTTACAGGGGTTAGGTAGCAATGAGCAGTTCTTC
-	TRBV27	TRBD1	TRBJ2-7	CATWKGQGFSYEQYF	TGTGCCACATGGAAAGGACAGGGATTCTCCTACGAGCAGTACTTC
-	TRBV9	TRBD1	TRBJ1-2	CASSAGGQGSEGYTF	TGTGCCAGCAGCGCCGGAGGACAGGGGAGCGAAGGCTACACCTTC
-	TRBV6-2/TRBV6-3	-	TRBJ1-2	CASSYRGVAYGYTF	TGTGCCAGCAGTTACCGAGGTGTGGCCTATGGCTACACCTTC
-	TRBV4-3	TRBD2	TRBJ2-5	CASSQSAGGPQETQYF	TGCGCCAGCAGCCAATCGGCGGGGGGGCCACAAGAGACCCAGTACTTC
-	TRBV6-5	-	TRBJ2-7	CASSTGLEQYF	TGTGCCAGCTCGACAGGTCTCGAGCAGTACTTC
once	TRBV6-1	-	TRBJ2-7	CASSERRYSYEQYF	TGTGCCAGCAGTGAGAGGCGGTACTCCTACGAGCAGTACTTC
-	TRBV6-6	TRBD2	TRBJ2-3	CASSAWGLRASGTPWADTQYF	TGTGCCAGCAGCGCTTGGGGGCTCAGGGCTAGCGGGACCCCATGGGCAGATACGCAGTATTTT
-	TRBV5-4	-	TRBJ2-7	CASSREGGYEQYF	TGTGCCAGCAGCCGAGAGGGTGGGTACGAGCAGTACTTC
-	TRBV4-1	TRBD1	TRBJ2-3	CASSPRGRPPTDTQYF	TGCGCCAGCAGCCCGAGGGGGCGCCCCCCCACAGATACGCAGTATTTT
once	TRBV27	-	TRBJ2-1	CASSLGRTYNEQFF	TGTGCCAGCAGTTTGGGGCGGACCTACAATGAGCAGTTCTTC
few	TRBV19	-	TRBJ2-1	CASSPRGYNEQFF	TGTGCCAGTAGCCCGCGGGGTTACAATGAGCAGTTCTTC
-	TRBV18	TRBD1	TRBJ2-2	CASSHQGAKNTGELFF	TGTGCCAGCTCGCATCAGGGGGCCAAGAACACCGGGGAGCTGTTTTTT
-	TRBV5-5	-	TRBJ1-4	CASSLDGEDEKLFF	TGTGCCAGCAGCTTGGACGGGGAGGATGAAAAACTGTTTTTT
-	TRBV7-2	-	TRBJ2-7	CASSPGAGRFYF	TGTGCCAGCAGCCCGGGCGCGGGTCGCTTCTATTTC
-	TRBV27	TRBD1	TRBJ1-1	CASSSPHRGEAFF	TGTGCCAGCAGTTCCCCTCACAGGGGGGAAGCTTTCTTT
-	TRBV7-9	TRBD2	TRBJ2-1	CASSPQTSANEQFF	TGTGCCAGCAGCCCACAGACTAGCGCCAATGAGCAGTTCTTC
-	TRBV7-2	-	TRBJ2-3	CASSLQSDGVSDTQYF	TGTGCCAGCAGCTTACAATCGGACGGGGTTTCAGATACGCAGTATTTT
-	TRBV5-4	TRBD2	TRBJ2-3	CASSRGVTPTDTQYF	TGTGCCAGCAGCCGGGGGGTTACCCCCACAGATACGCAGTATTTT
-	TRBV5-1	-	TRBJ1-5	CASSLESGGQPQHF	TGCGCCAGCAGCTTGGAATCAGGAGGGCAGCCCCAGCATTTT
-	TRBV5-1	-	TRBJ1-2	CASSRRTGGRTGVGYTF	TGCGCCAGCAGCCGACGGACCGGAGGGCGGACGGGTGTAGGCTACACCTTC
-	TRBV28	-	TRBJ1-5	CASSQLSGGPGQPQHF	TGTGCCAGCAGTCAACTTTCGGGAGGGCCGGGGCAGCCCCAGCATTTT
-	TRBV28	-	TRBJ2-1	CASSLRGLGYNEQFF	TGTGCCAGCAGTTTACGAGGGTTAGGCTACAATGAGCAGTTCTTC
-	TRBV11-2	TRBD2	TRBJ2-5	CASSPTGAGDQETQYF	TGTGCCAGCAGCCCCACTGGGGCGGGAGATCAAGAGACCCAGTACTTC
once	TRBV6-4	-	TRBJ2-3	CASSEQLLDTQYF	TGTGCCAGCAGTGAACAATTATTAGATACGCAGTATTTT
once	TRBV7-2	TRBD1	TRBJ1-2	CASSPLLGQGEGYTF	TGTGCCAGCAGCCCTCTCCTGGGGCAGGGGGAGGGCTACACCTTC
-	TRBV9	-	TRBJ1-6	CASSPYSGTNSPLHF	TGTGCCAGCAGCCCCTATTCGGGTACGAACTCACCCCTCCACTTT
-	TRBV29-1	TRBD1	TRBJ1-2	CSARRDRGVEGYTF	TGCAGCGCCCGCCGGGACAGGGGAGTTGAAGGCTACACCTTC
-	TRBV9	TRBD2	TRBJ2-1	CASSPSGGAFNEQFF	TGTGCCAGCAGCCCTAGCGGGGGGGCTTTTAATGAGCAGTTCTTC